This T cell receptor (beta chain) was sequenced during a study of blood T cell repertoires in COVID-19. The wider study: The samples span acute and convalescent COVID-19 from the United States, Italy and Spain. The cDNA or gDNA used as material had been derived from T cells, B-cell-depleted T cells, or PBMCs.

Authors' methods: Amplification of reference gene primers provided the estimated nucleated cell counts. TCRdb's copy holds only in-frame clones and misses some; the assay was immunoSEQ multiplex PCR. From that table come the V and J calls and clone size; the DNA was used to work out D and trimming. The sample contains more than 130,000 clones, roughly 90% of which appear only once. This CDR3 has 18 amino acids. Germline CDR1 reads SGDLS; CDR2 reads YYNGEE. With 0 bases removed from V and 0 bases from J, the gap between germline ends came to 13 bases. The chain is built from TRBV9 and TRBJ2-6; D is perhaps TRBD1 (5 bases). The sample taken for sequencing was peripheral blood. The origin of this receptor is a man aged 50 to 60 with active or convalescent COVID-19. The CDR3 loop reads CASSVEPRAFSGANVLTF. CDR3 in DNA: TGTGCCAGCAGCGTAGAGCCCAGGGCCTTCTCTGGGGCCAACGTCCTGACTTTC.